This TCR beta chain was recovered during a study of CD8 T cells in ankylosing spondylitis. Whole-study findings and limits: There was a TCR beta motif, made of roughly eight highly homologous variants, that appeared characteristic of ankylosing spondylitis blood.

Germline V gene lookup returns CDR1 SNHLY and CDR2 FYNNEI. This CDR3 has 15 residues. By quantitative 5'-RACE with molecular barcodes, the TCR beta libraries were made. TCRdb reprocessed the 5' RACE reads with MiXCR, giving one entry per CDR3 protein. Among a few hundred thousand distinct CDR3 sequences listed, about a fifth were seen once. This clonotype occurred a few times. Its antigen is not identified. The junction and the germline gene differ at one end; a read error may be behind it. Sequenced input: blood, either unsorted or a sorted T cell fraction (not recorded which). The TCR originated in a female donor with ankylosing spondylitis or in good health (not recorded which). The chain uses TRBV2 and TRBJ2-3; 9 bases map to TRBD2. CDR3 sequence (DNA): TGTGCCAGCAGTGATGGTGGGACTAGCAAAGATACGCAGTATTTT. This codes for CASSDGGTSKDTQYF. The variable domain in full, with the rest retrieved from reference TRBV2 and TRBJ2-3, is EPEVTQTPSHQVTQMGQEVILRCVPISNHLYFYWYRQILGQKVEFLVSFYNNEISEKSEIFDDQFSVERPDGSNFTLKIRSTKLEDSAMYFCASSDGGTSKDTQYFGPGTRLTVL.